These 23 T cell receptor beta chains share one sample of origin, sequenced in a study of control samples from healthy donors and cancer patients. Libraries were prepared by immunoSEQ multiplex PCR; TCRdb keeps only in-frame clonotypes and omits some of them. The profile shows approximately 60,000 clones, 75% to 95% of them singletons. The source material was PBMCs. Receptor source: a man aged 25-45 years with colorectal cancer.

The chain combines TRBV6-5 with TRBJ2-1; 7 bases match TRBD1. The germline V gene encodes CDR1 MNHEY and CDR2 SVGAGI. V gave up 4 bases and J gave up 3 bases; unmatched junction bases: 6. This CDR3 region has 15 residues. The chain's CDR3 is CASSSVWDSYNEQFF. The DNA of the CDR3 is TGTGCCAGCAGTTCTGTATGGGACAGCTACAATGAGCAGTTCTTC.

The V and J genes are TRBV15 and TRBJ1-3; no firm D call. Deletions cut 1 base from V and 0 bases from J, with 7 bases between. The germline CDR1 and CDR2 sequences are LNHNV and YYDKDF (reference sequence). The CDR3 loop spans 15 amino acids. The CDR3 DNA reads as TGTGCCACCAGCAGAGCGGCCAGCTCTGGAAACACCATATATTTT. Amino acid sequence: CATSRAASSGNTIYF.

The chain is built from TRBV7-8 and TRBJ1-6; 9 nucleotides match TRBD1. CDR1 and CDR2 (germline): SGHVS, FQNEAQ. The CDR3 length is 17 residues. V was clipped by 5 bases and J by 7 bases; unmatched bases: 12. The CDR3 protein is CASSIVQGAGSNSPLHF. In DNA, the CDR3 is TGTGCCAGCAGCATCGTACAGGGGGCTGGATCCAATTCACCCCTCCACTTT. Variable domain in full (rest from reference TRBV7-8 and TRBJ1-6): GAGVSQSPRYKVAKRGQDVALRCDPISGHVSLFWYQQALGQGPEFLTYFQNEAQLDKSGLPSDRFFAERPEGSVSTLKIQRTQQEDSAVYLCASSIVQGAGSNSPLHFGNGTRLTVT.

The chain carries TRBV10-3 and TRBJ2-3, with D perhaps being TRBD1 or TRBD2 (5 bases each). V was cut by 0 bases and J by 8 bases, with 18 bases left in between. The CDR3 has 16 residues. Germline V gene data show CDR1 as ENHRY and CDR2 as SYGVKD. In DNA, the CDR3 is TGTGCCATCAGTGAGTCGTTCGGGACCACTTATGGTACGCAGTATTTT. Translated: CAISESFGTTYGTQYF.

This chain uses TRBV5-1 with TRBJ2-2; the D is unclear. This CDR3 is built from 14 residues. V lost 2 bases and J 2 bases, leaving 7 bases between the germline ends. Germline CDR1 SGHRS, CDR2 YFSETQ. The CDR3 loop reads CASSFSGNTGELFF. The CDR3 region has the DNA TGCGCCAGCAGCTTTTCTGGCAACACCGGGGAGCTGTTTTTT.

Here the CDR3 DNA reads TGTGCCACCAGTGGTGCCAGGGGCGGATCAGATACGCAGTATTTT. Translating gives CATSGARGGSDTQYF. The chain is built from TRBV24-1 and TRBJ2-3, with D maybe TRBD1 (6 bases). The germline V gene encodes CDR1 KGHDR and CDR2 SFDVKD. The length of the CDR3 is 15 residues. With 5 bases removed from V and 4 bases from J, the gap between germline ends came to 15 bases.

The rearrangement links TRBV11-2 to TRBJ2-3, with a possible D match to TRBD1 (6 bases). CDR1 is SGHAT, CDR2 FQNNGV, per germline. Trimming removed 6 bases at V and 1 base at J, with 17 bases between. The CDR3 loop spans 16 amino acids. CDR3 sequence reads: CASRPTMAGGTDTQYF. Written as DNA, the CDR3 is TGTGCCAGCAGACCGACTATGGCAGGGGGCACAGATACGCAGTATTTT.

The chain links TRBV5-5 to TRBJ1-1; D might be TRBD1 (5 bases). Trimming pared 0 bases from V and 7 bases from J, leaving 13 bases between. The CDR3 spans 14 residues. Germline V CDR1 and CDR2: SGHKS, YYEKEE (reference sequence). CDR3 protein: CASSLDPSGYEAFF. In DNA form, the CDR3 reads TGTGCCAGCAGCTTGGACCCCTCAGGGTATGAAGCTTTCTTT.

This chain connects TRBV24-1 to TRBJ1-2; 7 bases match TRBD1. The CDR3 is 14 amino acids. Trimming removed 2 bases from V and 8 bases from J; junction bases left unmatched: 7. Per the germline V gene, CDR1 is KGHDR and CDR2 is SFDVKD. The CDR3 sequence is CATSDYDRDGGYTF. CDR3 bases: TGTGCCACCAGTGATTACGACAGGGATGGAGGCTACACCTTC.

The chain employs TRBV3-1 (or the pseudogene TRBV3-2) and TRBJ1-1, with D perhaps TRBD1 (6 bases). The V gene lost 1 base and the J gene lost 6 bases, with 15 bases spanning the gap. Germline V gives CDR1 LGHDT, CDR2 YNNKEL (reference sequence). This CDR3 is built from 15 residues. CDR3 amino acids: CASSQANRDGAEAFF. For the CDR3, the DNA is TGTGCCAGCAGCCAAGCGAACAGGGATGGAGCTGAAGCTTTCTTT.

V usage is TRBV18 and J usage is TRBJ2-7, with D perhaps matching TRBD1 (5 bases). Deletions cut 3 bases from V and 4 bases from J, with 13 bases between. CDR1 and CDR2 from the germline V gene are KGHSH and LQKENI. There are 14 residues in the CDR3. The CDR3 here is CASSPRQGGYEQYF. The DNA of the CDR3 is TGTGCCAGCTCACCGCGTCAGGGTGGGTACGAGCAGTACTTC.

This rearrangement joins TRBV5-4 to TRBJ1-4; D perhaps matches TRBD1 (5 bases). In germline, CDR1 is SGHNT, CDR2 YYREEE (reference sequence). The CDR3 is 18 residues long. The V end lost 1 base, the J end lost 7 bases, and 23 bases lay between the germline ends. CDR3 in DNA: TGTGCCAGCAGCTTGAGGGGTCCATCACTCGGGATTAGTGAAAAACTGTTTTTT. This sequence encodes CASSLRGPSLGISEKLFF.

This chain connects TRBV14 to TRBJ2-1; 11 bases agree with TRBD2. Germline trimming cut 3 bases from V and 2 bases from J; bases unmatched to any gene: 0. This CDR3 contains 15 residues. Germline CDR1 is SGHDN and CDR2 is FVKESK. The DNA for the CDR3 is TGTGCCAGCAGCCATAGCGGGGGGGCCTACAATGAGCAGTTCTTC. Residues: CASSHSGGAYNEQFF.

The CDR3 sequence: CASSPYRVSNTGELFF. Here the CDR3 DNA reads TGTGCCAGCAGCCCATACAGGGTTTCGAACACCGGGGAGCTGTTTTTT. The chain recombines TRBV7-6 with TRBJ2-2, with D perhaps matching TRBD1 (6 bases). Germline assignment: CDR1 SGHVS and CDR2 FNYEAQ. Trimming took 5 bases from V and 0 from J, leaving 13 bases between them. The CDR3 consists of 16 residues.

The CDR3 DNA follows: TGTGCCAGCAGCTTGCCAGGTTGGGAAAAACTGTTTTTT. This encodes CASSLPGWEKLFF. V gene TRBV5-6 combines with J gene TRBJ1-4; D unresolved. Germline CDR1 SGHDT, CDR2 YYEEEE. Trimming removed 1 base from V and 8 bases from J, with 9 bases in between. The length of the CDR3 is 13 residues. Combining the CDR3 with reference TRBV5-6 and TRBJ1-4 gives the whole variable domain DAGVTQSPTHLIKTRGQQVTLRCSPKSGHDTVSWYQQALGQGPQFIFQYYEEEERQRGNFPDRFSGHQFPNYSSELNVNALLLGDSALYLCASSLPGWEKLFFGSGTQLSVL.

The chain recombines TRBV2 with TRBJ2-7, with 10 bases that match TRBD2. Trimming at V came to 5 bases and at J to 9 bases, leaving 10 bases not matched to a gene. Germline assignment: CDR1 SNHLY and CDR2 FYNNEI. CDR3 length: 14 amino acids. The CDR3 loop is CASSSGGALELQYV. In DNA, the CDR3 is TGTGCCAGCAGTAGCGGGGGGGCCCTTGAGTTGCAGTACGTC.

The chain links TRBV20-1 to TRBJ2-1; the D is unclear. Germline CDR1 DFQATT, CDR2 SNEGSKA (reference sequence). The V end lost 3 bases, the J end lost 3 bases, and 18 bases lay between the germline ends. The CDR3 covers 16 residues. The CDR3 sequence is CSASGFEVFGYNEQFF. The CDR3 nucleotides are TGCAGTGCTAGTGGCTTCGAGGTTTTCGGCTACAATGAGCAGTTCTTC.

CDR3 sequence (DNA): TGTGCCATCAGTGTTCTGACTATCCCTCCTGGCAATGAGCAGTTCTTC. Its protein product is CAISVLTIPPGNEQFF. The chain recombines TRBV10-3 with TRBJ2-1; D may be TRBD2 (5 bases). Between the trimmed V and J ends, which lost 4 bases and 6 bases, there was a span of 19 bases. From germline, CDR1 is ENHRY and CDR2 SYGVKD. CDR3 length: 16 amino acids.

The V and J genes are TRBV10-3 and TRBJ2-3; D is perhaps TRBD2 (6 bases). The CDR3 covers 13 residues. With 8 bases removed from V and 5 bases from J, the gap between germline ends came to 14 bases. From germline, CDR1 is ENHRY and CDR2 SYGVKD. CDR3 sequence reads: CAIGGVERDTQYF. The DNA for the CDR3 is TGTGCCATCGGCGGGGTGGAGAGAGATACGCAGTATTTT.

The CDR3, as DNA: TGTGCCAGCAGTTTAGTTTGGGATCAGCCCCAGCATTTT. Amino acid sequence: CASSLVWDQPQHF. This rearrangement joins TRBV12-3 or TRBV12-4 to TRBJ1-5; D is uncertain. Trimming removed 1 base at V and 5 bases at J, with 6 bases between. The CDR3 is 13 amino acids.

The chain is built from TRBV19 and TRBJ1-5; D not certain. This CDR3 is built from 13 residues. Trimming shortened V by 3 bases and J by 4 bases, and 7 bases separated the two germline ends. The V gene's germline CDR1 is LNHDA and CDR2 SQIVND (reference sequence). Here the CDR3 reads CASSMWVNQPQHF. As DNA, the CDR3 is TGTGCCAGTAGTATGTGGGTAAATCAGCCCCAGCATTTT.

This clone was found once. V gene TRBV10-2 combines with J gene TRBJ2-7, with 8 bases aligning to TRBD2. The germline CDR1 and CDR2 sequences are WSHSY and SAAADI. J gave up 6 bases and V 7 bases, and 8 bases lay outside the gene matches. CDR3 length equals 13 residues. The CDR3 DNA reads TGCGCCAGCATAGCGGGGAGCCTCTCCGAGCAGTACTTC. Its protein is CASIAGSLSEQYF.

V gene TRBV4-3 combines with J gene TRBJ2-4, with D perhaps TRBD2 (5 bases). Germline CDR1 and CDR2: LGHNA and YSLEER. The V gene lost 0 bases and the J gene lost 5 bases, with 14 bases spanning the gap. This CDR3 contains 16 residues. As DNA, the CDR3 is TGCGCCAGCAGCCAAGACCCCCGGGGTGCCCAAAACATTCAGTACTTC. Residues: CASSQDPRGAQNIQYF.